Listed here is a single T cell receptor (beta chain). Its matching antigen is unknown. A read error may account for a junction end that differs from germline. This CDR3 comprises 12 residues. Looked up from germline, CDR1 is SGHNT and CDR2 is YYREEE (reference sequence). The sample's treatment: approximately 18 received Ad26.COV2.S at low or high dose, single or two shots; roughly five received placebo; per-sample allocation not given. Specimens were obtained on day 63 following the first vaccine or placebo injection. The data belong to a study of Ad26.COV2.S vaccination and SARS-CoV-2 variants. Study overall: In the study, Ad26.COV2.S was injected intramuscularly once, or twice 56 days apart.

The protocol was immunoSEQ multiplex PCR, while the TCRdb copy is restricted to in-frame clones and leaves out a portion. The sample contains approximately 340,000 clones, about 85% of which appear only once. Study results and caveats: Total T cell responses may have been underestimated by the TCR breadth and depth analyses. It was found that vaccine and placebo recipients had similar non-spike TCR breadth. Reports say spike-specific CD8+ and CD4+ T cell responses covered substantial breadth after vaccination.

This TCR was sampled from a person between 18 and 60 years old who received the Ad26.COV2.S COVID-19 vaccine or a placebo. Sequences were derived from peripheral blood, sampled in a trial of Ad26.COV2.S vaccine versus placebo. The chain links TRBV5-4 to TRBJ1-2, with TRBD1 identical over 9 bases. The CDR3 loop reads CASSAPGQGGDF. The CDR3 DNA reads as TGTGCCAGCAGCGCTCCGGGACAGGGCGGAGACTTC. The variable domain in full, completed from reference TRBV5-4 and TRBJ1-2, reads ETGVTQSPTHLIKTRGQQVTLRCSSQSGHNTVSWYQQALGQGPQFIFQYYREEENGRGNFPPRFSGLQFPNYSSELNVNALELDDSALYLCASSAPGQGGDFGSGTRLTVV.